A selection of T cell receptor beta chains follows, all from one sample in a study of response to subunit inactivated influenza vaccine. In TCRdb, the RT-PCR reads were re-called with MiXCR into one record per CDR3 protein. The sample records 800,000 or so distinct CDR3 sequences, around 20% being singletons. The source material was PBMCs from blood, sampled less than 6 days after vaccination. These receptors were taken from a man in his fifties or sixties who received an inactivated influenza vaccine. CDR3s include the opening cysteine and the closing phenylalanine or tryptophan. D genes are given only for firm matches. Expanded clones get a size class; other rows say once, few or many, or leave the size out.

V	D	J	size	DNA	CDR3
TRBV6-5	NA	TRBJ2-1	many	TGTGCCAGCAGTTCCGAACTAGGGGAGCAGTTCTTC	CASSSELGEQFF
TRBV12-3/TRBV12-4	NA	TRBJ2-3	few	TGTGCCAGCAGGCTGGACACCTCTAGCACAGATACGCAGTATTTT	CASRLDTSSTDTQYF
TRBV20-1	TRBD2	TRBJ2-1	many	TGCAGTGCTAGAGGACTAGCCGTTGAAAACAATGAGCAGTTCTTC	CSARGLAVENNEQFF
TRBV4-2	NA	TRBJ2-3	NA	TGTGCCAGCAGCCAAGTGCCGGGGGCCGCCCGTAATACGCAGTATTTT	CASSQVPGAARNTQYF
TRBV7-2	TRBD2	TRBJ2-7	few	TGTGCCAGCAGCTCACTTCTAGCGGGAGACTACGAGCAGTACTTC	CASSSLLAGDYEQYF
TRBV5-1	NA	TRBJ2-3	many	TGTGCCAGCAGCTTAACGGGCACAGATACGCAGTATTTT	CASSLTGTDTQYF
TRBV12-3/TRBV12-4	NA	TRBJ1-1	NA	TGTGCCAGCAGCATTAGACGGTACCAAGCTTTCTTT	CASSIRRYQAFF
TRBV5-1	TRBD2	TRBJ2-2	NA	TGCGCCAGCAGCCTAAGCGGGGTTAACACCGGGGAGCTGTTTTTT	CASSLSGVNTGELFF
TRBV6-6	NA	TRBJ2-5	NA	TGTGCCAGCAGTAGGGGTATCGGGGAGACCCAGTACTTC	CASSRGIGETQYF
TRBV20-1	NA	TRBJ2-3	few	TGCAGTGCTCCTGGACAGCAAGATACGCAGTATTTT	CSAPGQQDTQYF
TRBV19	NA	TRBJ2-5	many	TGTGCCAGTAGTATGGGGGCGGGTCGCGGGACCCAGTACTTC	CASSMGAGRGTQYF